Each of the 21 T cell receptor beta chains below was sequenced from the same sample in a study of blood T cell repertoires in COVID-19. Data came from immunoSEQ multiplex PCR; TCRdb stores just in-frame clones and leaves some out. The sample lists tens of thousands of clones, more than 70% occurring once. Source material: peripheral blood. The receptors were sampled from a human donor with active COVID-19. The donor label of this sample is uncertain.

This chain links TRBV9 with TRBJ2-1; D not resolved. Trimming cost V 2 bases and J 5 bases, with 5 bases left between them. Germline assignment: CDR1 SGDLS and CDR2 YYNGEE. This CDR3 comprises 12 residues. CDR3: CASSVFHNEQFF. CDR3 DNA sequence: TGTGCCAGCAGCGTCTTCCACAATGAGCAGTTCTTC. Together with reference TRBV9 and TRBJ2-1, the CDR3 gives the full variable domain: DSGVTQTPKHLITATGQRVTLRCSPRSGDLSVYWYQQSLDQGLQFLIQYYNGEERAKGNILERFSAQQFPDLHSELNLSSLELGDSALYFCASSVFHNEQFFGPGTRLTVL.

The gene calls are TRBV14 and TRBJ1-2; the D is unclear. The V gene's germline CDR1 is SGHDN and CDR2 FVKESK. Between the trimmed V and J ends, which lost 3 bases and 1 base, there was a span of 6 bases. The CDR3 contains 13 residues. CDR3 amino acids: CASSQSRNYGYTF. CDR3 in DNA: TGTGCCAGCAGCCAGAGTCGTAACTATGGCTACACCTTC.

The V and J genes are TRBV19 and TRBJ1-6; TRBD1 matches 8 bases. Germline V lookup: CDR1 LNHDA, CDR2 SQIVND (reference sequence). Losses at the gene ends were 5 bases for V and 11 bases for J; bases not matched to a gene: 11. The CDR3 has 15 residues. The chain's CDR3 is CASSPGQGRLTPLHF. CDR3 bases: TGTGCCAGTAGTCCCGGACAGGGCCGTTTAACACCCCTCCACTTT.

The chain recombines TRBV9 with TRBJ2-3; 10 bases line up with TRBD2. The CDR3 totals 17 residues. The J segment lost 3 bases and the V segment lost 0 bases, leaving 7 bases of the junction unmatched. CDR1 is SGDLS, CDR2 YYNGEE, per germline. Here the CDR3 reads CASSVDPSGGQTDTQYF. Written as DNA, the CDR3 is TGTGCCAGCAGCGTAGATCCTAGCGGGGGCCAAACAGATACGCAGTATTTT.

The chain is built from TRBV19 and TRBJ2-6, with D hard to call. Germline lookup yields CDR1 LNHDA and CDR2 SQIVND (reference sequence). This CDR3 has 17 amino acids. The V end lost 3 bases, the J end lost 0 bases, and 12 bases lay between the germline ends. DNA of the CDR3: TGTGCCAGTAGTATTGAATTACAGTTCTCTGGGGCCAACGTCCTGACTTTC. Translating gives CASSIELQFSGANVLTF. Drawing the rest from reference TRBV19 and TRBJ2-6, the complete variable domain is DGGITQSPKYLFRKEGQNVTLSCEQNLNHDAMYWYRQDPGQGLRLIYYSQIVNDFQKGDIAEGYSVSREKKESFPLTVTSAQKNPTAFYLCASSIELQFSGANVLTFGAGSRLTVL.

The chain links TRBV3-1 (or the pseudogene TRBV3-2) to TRBJ2-5; 10 bases are shared with TRBD2. CDR3 length equals 17 residues. Germline V gives CDR1 LGHDT, CDR2 YNNKEL (reference sequence). J was trimmed by 4 bases and V by 2 bases; bases with no gene match: 10. This CDR3 is CASSQRALAGGRETQYF. The CDR3 region has the DNA TGTGCCAGCAGCCAACGGGCCTTAGCGGGGGGCCGAGAGACCCAGTACTTC.

V is TRBV19 and J is TRBJ2-3; tentative D call: TRBD2 (6 bases). V lost 2 bases and J lost 0, with 18 bases in between. The germline V gene has CDR1 LNHDA and CDR2 SQIVND (reference sequence). There are 18 residues in the CDR3. In DNA, the CDR3 is TGTGCCAGTAGTATAAGAGGAACGGGGGTCGCTAGCACAGATACGCAGTATTTT. Residues: CASSIRGTGVASTDTQYF.

This sequence joins TRBV9 and TRBJ2-2, with D possibly TRBD1 on 6 matching bases. Germline CDR1 and CDR2: SGDLS and YYNGEE. The length of the CDR3 is 15 residues. V lost 3 bases to trimming and J lost 4 bases, with 13 bases between them. The CDR3 loop is CASSGSQGRTGELFF. The CDR3 DNA sequence: TGTGCCAGCAGCGGTTCCCAGGGGCGCACCGGGGAGCTGTTTTTT.

The genes are TRBV3-1 (or the pseudogene TRBV3-2) and TRBJ1-1; 7 bases match TRBD1. From germline, CDR1 is LGHDT and CDR2 YNNKEL (reference sequence). The CDR3 runs to 13 residues. Trimming removed 1 base from V and 11 bases from J; junction bases left unmatched: 7. This CDR3 is CASSQGAGGKAFF. The CDR3 bases are TGTGCCAGCAGCCAAGGGGCAGGGGGGAAGGCTTTCTTT.

The count of this clone is one. The chain employs TRBV10-2 and TRBJ2-3; TRBD2 matches 7 bases. Germline CDR1 reads WSHSY; CDR2 reads SAAADI. Trimming took 4 bases from V and 4 from J; bases not matched to a gene: 5. There are 14 residues in the CDR3. CDR3 bases: TGCGCCAGCAGTGGGCAGGGAGGGGCAGATACGCAGTATTTT. Protein product: CASSGQGGADTQYF.

This clone showed up just a few times. The gene calls are TRBV7-9 and TRBJ1-2, with D uncertain. CDR1 SEHNR and CDR2 FQNEAQ come from the germline V gene (reference sequence). Trimming took 5 bases from V and 2 from J, leaving 12 bases between them. The CDR3 has 14 residues. For the CDR3, the DNA is TGTGCCAGCAGCCTCCCCGGCAGGAACTATGGCTACACCTTC. Its protein product is CASSLPGRNYGYTF.

This clone was counted once. The J gene is TRBJ2-6, the V gene TRBV4-3; D ambiguous. With 0 bases removed from V and 4 bases from J, the gap between germline ends came to 19 bases. In germline, CDR1 is LGHNA, CDR2 YSLEER. The CDR3 runs to 19 residues. CDR3 DNA sequence: TGCGCCAGCAGCCAAGAATATTGGGCCCCGGCTTCGGGGGCCAACGTCCTGACTTTC. Translation gives CASSQEYWAPASGANVLTF.

A single count supports this clone. The chain is built from TRBV13 and TRBJ1-4, with 8 bases matching TRBD1. V lost 5 bases, J lost 5 bases, and 4 bases stayed unmatched. This CDR3 has 14 residues. Germline V gene data show CDR1 as PRHDT and CDR2 as FYEKMQ (reference sequence). The CDR3 region is CASSQGTGNEKLFF. DNA of the CDR3: TGTGCCAGCAGCCAAGGGACAGGCAATGAAAAACTGTTTTTT. Full variable domain (outside the CDR3, taken from reference TRBV13 and TRBJ1-4): AAGVIQSPRHLIKEKRETATLKCYPIPRHDTVYWYQQGPGQDPQFLISFYEKMQSDKGSIPDRFSAQQFSDYHSELNMSSLELGDSALYFCASSQGTGNEKLFFGSGTQLSVL.

This chain uses TRBV7-2 with TRBJ2-2, with TRBD1 as a possible D gene (7 bases). V lost 7 bases and J 8 bases, leaving 29 bases between the germline ends. The germline CDR1 and CDR2 sequences are SGHTA and FQGNSA. This CDR3 is built from 18 residues. CDR3 in DNA: TGTGCCAGCACAACGATCGGAACCGGGAGACAGGGTTTGGGGGAGCTGTTTTTT. Amino acid sequence: CASTTIGTGRQGLGELFF.

This chain uses TRBV28 with TRBJ1-1, with 7 bases matching TRBD1. Germline V CDR1 and CDR2: MDHEN, SYDVKM. The length of the CDR3 is 11 residues. J was trimmed by 9 bases and V by 6 bases; bases with no gene match: 4. The chain's CDR3 is CASRQRGQAFF. In DNA form, the CDR3 reads TGTGCCAGCAGGCAAAGGGGGCAAGCTTTCTTT. Looking up the rest from reference TRBV28 and TRBJ1-1 gives the full variable domain: DVKVTQSSRYLVKRTGEKVFLECVQDMDHENMFWYRQDPGLGLRLIYFSYDVKMKEKGDIPEGYSVSREKKERFSLILESASTNQTSMYLCASRQRGQAFFGQGTRLTVV.

The CDR3 sequence is CASSPTGIGRTEAFF. CDR3 nucleotide sequence: TGTGCCAGCAGCCCAACAGGGATTGGGCGTACTGAAGCTTTCTTT. V and J are TRBV7-3 and TRBJ1-1; D may be TRBD1 (6 bases). Germline V lookup: CDR1 SGHTA, CDR2 FQGTGA. V shed 5 bases and J shed 5 bases, with 18 bases lying between them. The CDR3 sequence is 15 residues long.

This clone has just one count. The chain combines TRBV4-1 with TRBJ1-2, with a possible D match to TRBD1 (5 bases). Germline CDR1 and CDR2: MGHRA and YSYEKL. V was shortened by 0 bases and J by 6 bases, with 14 bases between the two germline ends. The CDR3 is 15 residues long. The CDR3 sequence is CASSQDQAGRDGYTF. The CDR3 DNA sequence: TGCGCCAGCAGCCAAGATCAGGCAGGGAGGGATGGCTACACCTTC.

V and J are TRBV6-5 and TRBJ2-1; D might be TRBD2 (7 bases). From germline, CDR1 is MNHEY and CDR2 SVGAGI. Trimming took 7 bases from V and 4 from J, leaving 14 bases between them. CDR3 size: 14 residues. The CDR3 nucleotides read TGTGCCAGCACACGACGGGGGGCATACAATGAGCAGTTCTTC. This codes for CASTRRGAYNEQFF.

Note on this clone: The junction departs from the called germline gene at one end, perhaps through a read error. The rearrangement joins TRBV7-9 to TRBJ2-4; 8 bases map to TRBD2. The CDR3 length is 18 residues. Per germline, CDR1 SEHNR and CDR2 FQNEAQ (reference sequence). CDR3 nucleotides: TGTGCAAGCAGCCGAACACCGCGGCGGGGGGAGAATGAAAACATTCAGTACTTC. This codes for CASSRTPRRGENENIQYF.

The chain has TRBV7-9 and TRBJ2-5, with a possible D match to TRBD2 (6 bases). Trimming removed 3 bases from V and 3 bases from J, with 14 bases in between. The CDR3 spans 15 residues. Germline values: CDR1 SEHNR, CDR2 FQNEAQ (reference sequence). The CDR3 reads CASSFFLGGEETQYF. CDR3 nucleotide sequence: TGTGCCAGCAGCTTTTTTCTAGGAGGGGAAGAGACCCAGTACTTC.

This clone was seen a single time. In DNA form, the CDR3 reads TGCGCCAGCAGCCGATCCGGGACAGGGAGTTCACCCCTCCACTTT. Translated, it gives CASSRSGTGSSPLHF. This sequence joins TRBV5-1 and TRBJ1-6; 9 positions agree with TRBD1. This CDR3 comprises 15 residues. V dropped 4 bases and J dropped 9; count of bases not matched to a gene: 8. Germline V CDR1 and CDR2: SGHRS, YFSETQ.